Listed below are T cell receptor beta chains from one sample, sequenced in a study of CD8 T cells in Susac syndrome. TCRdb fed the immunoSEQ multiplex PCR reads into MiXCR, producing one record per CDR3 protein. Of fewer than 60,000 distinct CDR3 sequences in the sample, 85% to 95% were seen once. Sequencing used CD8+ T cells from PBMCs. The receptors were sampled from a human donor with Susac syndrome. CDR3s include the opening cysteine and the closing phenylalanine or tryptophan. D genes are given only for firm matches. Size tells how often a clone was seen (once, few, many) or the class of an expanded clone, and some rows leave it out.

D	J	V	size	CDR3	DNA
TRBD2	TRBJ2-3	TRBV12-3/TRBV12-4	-	CASSSRLAGGHTDTQYF	TGTGCCAGCAGTTCACGACTAGCGGGGGGACACACAGATACGCAGTATTTT
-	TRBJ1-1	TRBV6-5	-	CASSYGLGAFF	TGTGCCAGCAGTTACGGCTTAGGAGCTTTCTTT
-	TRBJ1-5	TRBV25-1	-	CASSASWTGDQPQHF	TGTGCCAGCAGTGCCTCCTGGACGGGGGATCAGCCCCAGCATTTT
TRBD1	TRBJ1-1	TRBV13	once	CASSVGTESEAFF	TGTGCCAGCAGCGTGGGGACAGAGTCTGAAGCTTTCTTT
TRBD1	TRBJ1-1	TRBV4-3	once	CASSQDRNPHTEVFF	TGCGCCAGCAGCCAGGACAGGAACCCACACACTGAAGTTTTCTTT
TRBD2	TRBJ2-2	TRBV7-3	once	CASSLPLAGGPNTGELFF	TGTGCCAGCAGCTTACCCCTAGCGGGGGGGCCGAACACCGGGGAGCTGTTTTTT
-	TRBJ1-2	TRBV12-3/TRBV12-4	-	CATRPGGAHGYTF	TGTGCCACCCGACCCGGCGGGGCACACGGCTACACCTTC
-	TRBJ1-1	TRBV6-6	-	CASSYSKGVNTETFF	TGTGCCAGCAGTTACTCGAAGGGGGTGAACACTGAAACTTTTTTT
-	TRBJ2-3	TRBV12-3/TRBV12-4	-	CASRRPGSTDTQYF	TGTGCCAGCAGGCGGCCCGGGAGCACAGATACGCAGTATTTT
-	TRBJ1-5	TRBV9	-	CASSEEGIVFQPQHF	TGTGCCAGCAGCGAAGAAGGGATCGTTTTTCAGCCCCAGCATTTT
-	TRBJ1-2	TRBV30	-	CAWGAGMSGYGYTF	TGTGCCTGGGGCGCCGGGATGTCGGGATATGGCTACACCTTC
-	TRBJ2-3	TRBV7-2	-	CASSSSGTHTDTQYF	TGTGCCAGCAGCTCATCAGGGACCCACACAGATACGCAGTATTTT
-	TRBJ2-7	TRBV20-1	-	CSASPLGRDTYEQYF	TGCAGTGCTAGTCCCCTCGGCAGGGACACCTACGAGCAGTACTTC
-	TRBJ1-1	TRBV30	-	CAWDPNPGILGNTEAFF	TGTGCCTGGGATCCTAACCCGGGCATTTTAGGGAACACTGAAGCTTTCTTT
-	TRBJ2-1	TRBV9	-	CASSVVLGEQFF	TGTGCCAGCAGCGTGGTACTGGGTGAGCAGTTCTTC
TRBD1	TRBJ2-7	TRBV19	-	CASHPGTGVGEQYF	TGTGCCAGCCACCCCGGGACAGGGGTGGGCGAGCAGTACTTC
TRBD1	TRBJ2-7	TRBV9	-	CASSVAGTGNSYEQYF	TGTGCCAGCAGCGTAGCCGGGACAGGGAACTCCTACGAGCAGTACTTC
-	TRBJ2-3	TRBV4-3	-	CASSQRASSYTDTQYF	TGCGCCAGCAGCCAGAGGGCCTCCAGTTACACAGATACGCAGTATTTT
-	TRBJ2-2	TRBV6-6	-	CASSYGRGELFF	TGTGCCAGCAGTTATGGGCGCGGGGAGCTGTTTTTT
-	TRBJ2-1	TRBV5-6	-	CASSLGRGTYNEQFF	TGTGCCAGCAGCTTGGGCAGGGGAACTTACAATGAGCAGTTCTTC
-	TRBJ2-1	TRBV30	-	CAWSGSGGKISYNEQFF	TGTGCCTGGAGCGGGTCAGGAGGGAAAATCTCCTACAATGAGCAGTTCTTC
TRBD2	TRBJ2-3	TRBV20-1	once	CSASNSWSGGGSTDTQYF	TGCAGTGCTAGCAATAGTTGGAGCGGGGGGGGAAGCACAGATACGCAGTATTTT
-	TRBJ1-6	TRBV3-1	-	CASSQDPGDSPLHF	TGTGCCAGCAGCCAAGATCCCGGGGATTCACCCCTCCACTTT
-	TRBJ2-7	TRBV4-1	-	CASSQEQPGFEQYF	TGCGCCAGCAGCCAAGAACAGCCGGGGTTTGAGCAGTACTTC
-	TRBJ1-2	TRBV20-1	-	CSARDLAENDYGYTF	TGCAGTGCTAGAGATCTGGCGGAAAACGACTATGGCTACACCTTC
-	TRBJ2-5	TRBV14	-	CASSQETRTKQETQYF	TGTGCCAGCAGCCAAGAGACGCGGACTAAGCAAGAGACCCAGTACTTC
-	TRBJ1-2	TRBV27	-	CASSGGIWSGYTF	TGTGCCAGCAGTGGAGGGATTTGGAGTGGCTACACCTTC
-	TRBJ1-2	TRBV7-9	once	CASSLSRQGLEGGYTF	TGTGCCAGCAGCTTATCCCGCCAGGGACTTGAGGGAGGCTACACCTTC
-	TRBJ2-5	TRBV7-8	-	CASSLKHETQYF	TGTGCCAGCAGCTTAAAGCATGAGACCCAGTACTTC
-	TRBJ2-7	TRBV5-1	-	CASRKSRDVYEQYF	TGCGCCAGCCGAAAGTCCCGGGACGTCTACGAGCAGTACTTC
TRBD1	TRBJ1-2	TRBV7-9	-	CASSHYRGGYGYTF	TGTGCCAGCAGCCATTACAGGGGAGGCTATGGCTACACCTTC
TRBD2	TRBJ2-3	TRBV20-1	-	CSVPAGGLGTQYF	TGCAGTGTGCCAGCGGGGGGTTTGGGTACGCAGTATTTT
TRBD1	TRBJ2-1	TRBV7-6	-	CASRDRVHNEQFF	TGTGCCAGCAGGGACAGGGTCCACAATGAGCAGTTCTTC
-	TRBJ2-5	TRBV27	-	CASSSRQETQYF	TGTGCCAGCAGTTCGCGCCAAGAGACCCAGTACTTC
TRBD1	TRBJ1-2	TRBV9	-	CASSVIGTGGYGYTF	TGTGCCAGCAGCGTAATTGGGACAGGGGGTTATGGCTACACCTTC
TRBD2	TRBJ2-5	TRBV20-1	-	CSARDRLGLAGLETQYF	TGCAGTGCTAGAGACCGACTTGGACTAGCGGGGCTTGAGACCCAGTACTTC
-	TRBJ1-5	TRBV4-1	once	CASSQGGREDQPQHF	TGCGCCAGCAGCCAAGGAGGCAGGGAGGACCAGCCCCAGCATTTT
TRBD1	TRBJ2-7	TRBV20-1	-	CSAREVGQGGYEQYF	TGCAGTGCTAGAGAAGTGGGACAGGGGGGGTACGAGCAGTACTTC
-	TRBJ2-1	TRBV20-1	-	CSAREAGPRMNEQFF	TGCAGTGCTAGAGAGGCGGGACCCCGGATGAATGAGCAGTTCTTC
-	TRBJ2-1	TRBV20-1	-	CSARERAATYNEQFF	TGCAGTGCTAGAGAGCGAGCGGCCACCTACAATGAGCAGTTCTTC
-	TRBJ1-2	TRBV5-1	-	CASSLSAGNYGYTF	TGCGCCAGCAGCTTGTCGGCGGGGAACTATGGCTACACCTTC
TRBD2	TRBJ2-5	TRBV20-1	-	CSARVLSGGLQETQYF	TGCAGTGCTAGAGTGTTGAGCGGGGGACTTCAAGAGACCCAGTACTTC
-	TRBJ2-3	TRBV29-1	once	CSVVIEGTQYF	TGCAGCGTTGTTATTGAGGGAACGCAGTATTTT
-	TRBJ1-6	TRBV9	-	CASGVGSSYNSPLHF	TGTGCCAGCGGCGTTGGGAGCTCCTATAATTCACCCCTCCACTTT
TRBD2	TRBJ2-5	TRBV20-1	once	CSASWWDRRRTSGGETQYF	TGCAGTGCTAGTTGGTGGGATCGGCGTCGGACTAGCGGGGGTGAGACCCAGTACTTC
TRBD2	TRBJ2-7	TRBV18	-	CASSPFPSGLYEQYF	TGTGCCAGCTCACCTTTTCCTAGCGGGTTATACGAGCAGTACTTC